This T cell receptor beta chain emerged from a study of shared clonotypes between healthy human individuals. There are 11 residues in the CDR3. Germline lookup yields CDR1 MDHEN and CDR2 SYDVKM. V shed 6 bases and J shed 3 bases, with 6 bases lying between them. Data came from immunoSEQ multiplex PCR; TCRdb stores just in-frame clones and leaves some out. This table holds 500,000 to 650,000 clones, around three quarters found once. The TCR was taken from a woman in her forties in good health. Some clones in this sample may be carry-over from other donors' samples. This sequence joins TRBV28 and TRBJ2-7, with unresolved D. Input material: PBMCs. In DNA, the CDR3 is TGTGCCAGCAGCCAGCGCTACGAGCAGTACTTC. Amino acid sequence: CASSQRYEQYF.